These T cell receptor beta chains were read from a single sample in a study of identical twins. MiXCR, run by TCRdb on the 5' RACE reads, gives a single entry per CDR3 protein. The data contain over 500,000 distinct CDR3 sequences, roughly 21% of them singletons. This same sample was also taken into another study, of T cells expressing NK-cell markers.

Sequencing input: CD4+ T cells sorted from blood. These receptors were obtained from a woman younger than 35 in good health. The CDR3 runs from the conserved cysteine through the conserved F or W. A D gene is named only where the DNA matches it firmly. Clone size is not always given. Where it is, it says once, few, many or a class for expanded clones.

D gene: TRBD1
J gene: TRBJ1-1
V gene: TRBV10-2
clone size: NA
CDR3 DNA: TGCGCCAGCAGGGGGGGACATGGACAGGGGAACACTGAAGCTTTCTTT
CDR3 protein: CASRGGHGQGNTEAFF

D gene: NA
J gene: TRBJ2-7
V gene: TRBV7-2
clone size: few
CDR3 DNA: TGTGCCAGCAGCTTAGTTCAGGGGAGAAACGAGCAGTACTTC
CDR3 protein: CASSLVQGRNEQYF

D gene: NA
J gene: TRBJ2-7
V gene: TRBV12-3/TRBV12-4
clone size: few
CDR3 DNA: TGTGCCAGCAGTCCGACCCTCTCAAGCTCCTACGAGCAGTACTTC
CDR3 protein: CASSPTLSSSYEQYF

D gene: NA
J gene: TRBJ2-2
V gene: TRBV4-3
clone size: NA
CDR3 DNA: TGCGCCAGCAGCCAAGTTCACGGGGAGCTGTTTTTT
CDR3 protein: CASSQVHGELFF

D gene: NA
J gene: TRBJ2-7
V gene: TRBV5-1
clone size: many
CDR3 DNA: TGCGCCAGCAGCTTGGACCACGAGCAGTACTTC
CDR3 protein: CASSLDHEQYF

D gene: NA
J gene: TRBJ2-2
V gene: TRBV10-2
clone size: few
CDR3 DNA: TGCGCCAGCAGTGAGTCGCTGAGGGGGAAGCTGTTTTTT
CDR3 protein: CASSESLRGKLFF

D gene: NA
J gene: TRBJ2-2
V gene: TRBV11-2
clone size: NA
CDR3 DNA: TGTGCCAGCAGCCCCAGTAGCGGCAAGCGGTTCACCGGGGAGCTGTTTTTT
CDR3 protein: CASSPSSGKRFTGELFF

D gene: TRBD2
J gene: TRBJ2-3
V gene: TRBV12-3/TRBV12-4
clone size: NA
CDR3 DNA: TGTGCCAGCAGGGGGACTAGCGGGGGTCAAGATACGCAGTATTTT
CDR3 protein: CASRGTSGGQDTQYF

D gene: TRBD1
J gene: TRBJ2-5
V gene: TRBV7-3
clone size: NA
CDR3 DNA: TGTGCCAGCAGCTTACACCAGGGGGCCGGAGAGACCCAGTACTTC
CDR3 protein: CASSLHQGAGETQYF

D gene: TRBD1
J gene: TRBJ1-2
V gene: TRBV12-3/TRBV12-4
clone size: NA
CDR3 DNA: TGTGCCAGCAGTAACCCGCAGACAGGGAGGAATGGCTACACCTTC
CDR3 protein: CASSNPQTGRNGYTF

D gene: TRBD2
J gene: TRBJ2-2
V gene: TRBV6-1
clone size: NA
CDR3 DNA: TGTGCCAGCAGACGACTAGCGGGAGGAACCGGGGAGCTGTTTTTT
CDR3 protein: CASRRLAGGTGELFF

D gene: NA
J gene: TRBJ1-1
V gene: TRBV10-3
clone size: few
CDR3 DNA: TGTGCCATCAGTGGGGAGAGCCTAGCTTTCTTT
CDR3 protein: CAISGESLAFF

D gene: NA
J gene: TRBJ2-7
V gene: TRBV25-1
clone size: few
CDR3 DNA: TGTGCCAGCAGTGAATCGGGTGGGCGGCACGAGCAGTACTTC
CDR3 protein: CASSESGGRHEQYF

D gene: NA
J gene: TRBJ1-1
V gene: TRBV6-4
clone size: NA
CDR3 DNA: TGTGCCAGCAGTGCGACGGGGGAAACTGAAGCTTTCTTT
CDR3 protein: CASSATGETEAFF

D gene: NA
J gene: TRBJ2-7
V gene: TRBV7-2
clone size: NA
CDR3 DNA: TGTGCCAGCAGCATAGGACTCGCCTACGAGCAGTACTTC
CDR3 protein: CASSIGLAYEQYF

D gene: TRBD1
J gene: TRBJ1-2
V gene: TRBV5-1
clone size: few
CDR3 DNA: TGCGCCAGCAGCTTGTTGGACAGGGGAGAAGGCTACACCTTC
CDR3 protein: CASSLLDRGEGYTF

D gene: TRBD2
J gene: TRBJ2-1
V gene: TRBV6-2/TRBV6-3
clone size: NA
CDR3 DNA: TGTGCCAGCAGTGGACTAGCGGGAGGGAACTACAATGAGCAGTTCTTC
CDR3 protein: CASSGLAGGNYNEQFF

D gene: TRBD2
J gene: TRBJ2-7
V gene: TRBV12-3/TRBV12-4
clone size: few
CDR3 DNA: TGTGCCAGCAGTCCTACCCCGACTAGCGGGAGGCGAGAGCAGTACTTC
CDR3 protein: CASSPTPTSGRREQYF

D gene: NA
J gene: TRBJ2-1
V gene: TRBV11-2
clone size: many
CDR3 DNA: TGTGCCAGCAGCTTAGAAGTAGGTTTCTACAATGAGCAGTTCTTC
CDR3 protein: CASSLEVGFYNEQFF

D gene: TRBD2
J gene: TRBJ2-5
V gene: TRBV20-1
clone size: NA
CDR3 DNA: TGCAGTGCTAGGACTAGCGGGGGGGAGACCCAGTACTTC
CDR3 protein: CSARTSGGETQYF

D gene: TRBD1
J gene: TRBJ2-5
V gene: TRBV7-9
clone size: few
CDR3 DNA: TGTGCCAGCAGCTTTAACAGGGGGCCGCAAGAGACCCAGTACTTC
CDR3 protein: CASSFNRGPQETQYF

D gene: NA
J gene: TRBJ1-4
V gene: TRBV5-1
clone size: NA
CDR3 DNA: TGCGCCAGCAGCTTGGGGGCCGGTACTATGACAACTAATGAAAAACTGTTTTTT
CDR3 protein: CASSLGAGTMTTNEKLFF

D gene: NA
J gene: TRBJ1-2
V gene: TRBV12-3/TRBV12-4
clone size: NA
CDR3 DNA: TGTGCCAGCAGTTTAGGAGGGATCTATGGCTACACCTTC
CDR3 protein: CASSLGGIYGYTF

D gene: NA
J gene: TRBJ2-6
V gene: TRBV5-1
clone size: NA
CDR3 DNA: TGCGCCAGCAGCTTGGTTGGCGGCCCGAACTCTGGGGCCAACGTCCTGACTTTC
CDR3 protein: CASSLVGGPNSGANVLTF

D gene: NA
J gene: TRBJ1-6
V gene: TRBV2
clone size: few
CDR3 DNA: TGTGCCAGCAGTGAAGTAGGCGGCCTAATGAATTCACCCCTCCACTTT
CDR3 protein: CASSEVGGLMNSPLHF

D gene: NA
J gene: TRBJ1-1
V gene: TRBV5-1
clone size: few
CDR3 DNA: TGCGCCAGCAAAAGGAACAGCTTGAACACTGAAGCTTTCTTT
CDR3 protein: CASKRNSLNTEAFF

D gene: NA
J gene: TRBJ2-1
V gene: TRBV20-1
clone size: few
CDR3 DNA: TGCAGTGCTAGGGCTGCGGAGGCCCGATATAATGAGCAGTTCTTC
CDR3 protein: CSARAAEARYNEQFF